The entry below gives a single T cell receptor beta chain sequence along with its context. Authors' methods: Cell counts per sample came from amplifying reference gene primers. Some clones are missing from TCRdb's copy, which holds only in-frame ones; the method was immunoSEQ multiplex PCR. That table gives V, J and clone size, and the DNA gave D and trimming. This repertoire shows under 130,000 clones, approximately 89% found once; its top ten account for approximately 17%. The data are from a study of blood T cell repertoires in COVID-19. Study-wide context: From the United States, Italy and Spain came samples of acute and convalescent COVID-19. In each case, the material was cDNA or gDNA derived from T cells, B-cell-depleted T cells, or PBMCs.

The V end was cut by 3 bases, the J end by 2 bases, with 7 bases between. The CDR3 consists of 13 residues. The chain recombines TRBV12-3 or TRBV12-4 with TRBJ1-2; the D is unclear. The receptor was isolated from a woman older than 75 in a cohort sampled during active COVID-19. The material sequenced was peripheral blood. The CDR3 spells CASSLNSNYGYTF. The CDR3 nucleotides are TGTGCCAGCAGTTTGAACAGCAACTATGGCTACACCTTC.